This TCR beta chain stems from a study of shared clonotypes between healthy human individuals. General study results and limits: The sharing of about 5.3% of naive CD4 clonotypes was seen across a few donors.

Concerning this clone: Its cognate antigen is unknown.

Sorted subsets were amplified in replicate PCRs using around 0.2 ug DNA, 30,000 to 35,000 T cell genomes. Using immunoSEQ multiplex PCR, the repertoire was profiled, and TCRdb retains in-frame clones only, with some absent. Of 400,000 or so clones in the sample, roughly 96% were seen once. V shed 1 base and J shed 1 base, with 12 bases lying between them. The CDR3 consists of 16 residues. Germline V gene sequence: CDR1 MGHRA, CDR2 YSYEKL. Nashville, Tennessee was home to all donors, each a Caucasian adult. The chain is built from TRBV4-1 and TRBJ2-3, with D unresolved. The TCR was taken from a man aged 25 to 40 in good health. The specimen sequenced was memory CD8+ T cells sorted from blood. Subset defined: CD45RO+ cells pooled with CCR7-negative TemRA cells. CDR3 sequence (DNA): TGCGCCAGCAGCCAAGTTGGGTCCCAGGGCACAGATACGCAGTATTTT. Protein sequence: CASSQVGSQGTDTQYF.